Reported below is one TCR beta chain. Its target is unknown. The germline V gene encodes CDR1 MNHEY and CDR2 SMNVEV (reference sequence). The CDR3 contains 13 residues. The V end lost 6 bases, the J end lost 0 bases, and 8 bases lay between the germline ends. TCRdb re-analysed the reads in MiXCR, keeping a single row per CDR3 protein. The table has 360,000 or so distinct CDR3 sequences, roughly 34% seen once; the top ten hold roughly 14%. This record belongs to a study of T cell repertoires in cytomegalovirus infection. Study background: Selection of CMV epitopes for the study included recently identified HLA-C-restricted and well-studied HLA-B-restricted ones.

Regarding the study as a whole: The study found HLA-C-restricted CMV-specific TCR beta clonotypes dominating the ex vivo response.

This specimen consisted of cultured PBMCs, obtained from culture after CMV antigen stimulation. The rearrangement uses TRBV27 and TRBJ1-1; perhaps TRBD1 as D (6 bases). This clonotype was sampled from a human donor in good health (CMV status not recorded). Some clones in this sample may be carry-over from other donors' samples. The CDR3 here is CASRDRMNTEAFF. The CDR3 bases are TGTGCCAGCAGGGACAGAATGAACACTGAAGCTTTCTTT.